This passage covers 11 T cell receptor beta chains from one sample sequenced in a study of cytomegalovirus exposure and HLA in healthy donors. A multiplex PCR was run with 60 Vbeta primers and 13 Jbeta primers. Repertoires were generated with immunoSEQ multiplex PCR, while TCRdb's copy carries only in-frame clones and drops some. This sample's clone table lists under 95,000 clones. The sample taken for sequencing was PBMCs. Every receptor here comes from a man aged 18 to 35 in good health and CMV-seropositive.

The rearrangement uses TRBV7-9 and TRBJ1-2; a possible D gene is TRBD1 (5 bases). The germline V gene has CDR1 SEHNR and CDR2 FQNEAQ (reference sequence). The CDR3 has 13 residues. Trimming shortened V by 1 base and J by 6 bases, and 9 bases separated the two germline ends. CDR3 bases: TGTGCCAGCAGCTTAGTCGCAGGGCATGGCTACACCTTC. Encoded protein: CASSLVAGHGYTF.

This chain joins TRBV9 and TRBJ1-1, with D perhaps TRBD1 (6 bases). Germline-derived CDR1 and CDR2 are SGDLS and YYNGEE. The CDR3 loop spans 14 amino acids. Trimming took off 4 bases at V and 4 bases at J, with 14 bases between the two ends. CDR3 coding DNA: TGTGCCAGCAGCTTGGACAGCCTTAGCACTGAAGCTTTCTTT. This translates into CASSLDSLSTEAFF.

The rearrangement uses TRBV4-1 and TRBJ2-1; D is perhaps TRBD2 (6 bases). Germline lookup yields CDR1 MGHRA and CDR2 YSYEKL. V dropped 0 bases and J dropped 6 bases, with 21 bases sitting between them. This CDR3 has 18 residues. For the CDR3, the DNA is TGCGCCAGCAGCCAAGATCTTCTGGAGGGACTGCGGGCCAATGAGCAGTTCTTC. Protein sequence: CASSQDLLEGLRANEQFF.

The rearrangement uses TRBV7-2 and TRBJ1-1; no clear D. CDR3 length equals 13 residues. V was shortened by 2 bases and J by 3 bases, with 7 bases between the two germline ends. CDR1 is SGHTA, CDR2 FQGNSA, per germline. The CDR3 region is CASSLNSYTEAFF. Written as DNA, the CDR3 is TGTGCCAGCAGCTTAAACAGCTACACTGAAGCTTTCTTT. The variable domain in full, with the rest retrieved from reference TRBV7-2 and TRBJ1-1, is GAGVSQSPSNKVTEKGKDVELRCDPISGHTALYWYRQSLGQGLEFLIYFQGNSAPDKSGLPSDRFSAERTGGSVSTLTIQRTQQEDSAVYLCASSLNSYTEAFFGQGTRLTVV.

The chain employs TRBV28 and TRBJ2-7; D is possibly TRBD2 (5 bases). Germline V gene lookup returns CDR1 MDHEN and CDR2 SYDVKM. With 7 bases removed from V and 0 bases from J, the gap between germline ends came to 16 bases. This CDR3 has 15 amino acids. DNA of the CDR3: TGTGCCAGCATCGGGATGAGTTTCAGCTCCTACGAGCAGTACTTC. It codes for CASIGMSFSSYEQYF.

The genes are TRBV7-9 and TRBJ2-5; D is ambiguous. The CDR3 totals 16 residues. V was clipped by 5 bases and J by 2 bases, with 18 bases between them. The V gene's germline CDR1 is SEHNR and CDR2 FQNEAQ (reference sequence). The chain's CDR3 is CASSLGPGGTQETQYF. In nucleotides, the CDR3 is TGTGCCAGCAGCCTAGGCCCTGGCGGTACGCAAGAGACCCAGTACTTC.

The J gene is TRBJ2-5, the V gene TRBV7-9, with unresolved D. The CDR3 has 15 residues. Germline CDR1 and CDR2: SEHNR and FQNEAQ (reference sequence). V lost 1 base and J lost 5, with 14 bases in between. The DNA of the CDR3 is TGTGCCAGCAGCTTAGTCCCGAGGCCGGCGGAGACCCAGTACTTC. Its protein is CASSLVPRPAETQYF.

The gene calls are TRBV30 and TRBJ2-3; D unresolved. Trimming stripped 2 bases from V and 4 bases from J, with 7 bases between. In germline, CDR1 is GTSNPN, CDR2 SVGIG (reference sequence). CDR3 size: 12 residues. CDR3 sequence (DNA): TGTGCCTGGAGTTTGGGCTCAGATACGCAGTATTTT. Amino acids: CAWSLGSDTQYF.

CDR3 nucleotide sequence: TGTGCCAGCAGTTTATTTGGAGCCGGGTCAGAGACCCAGTACTTC. Protein: CASSLFGAGSETQYF. This chain uses TRBV27 with TRBJ2-5; D is uncertain. This CDR3 is 15 amino acids long. Trimming removed 1 base from V and 4 bases from J, with 13 bases in between. Germline V lookup: CDR1 MNHEY, CDR2 SMNVEV (reference sequence).

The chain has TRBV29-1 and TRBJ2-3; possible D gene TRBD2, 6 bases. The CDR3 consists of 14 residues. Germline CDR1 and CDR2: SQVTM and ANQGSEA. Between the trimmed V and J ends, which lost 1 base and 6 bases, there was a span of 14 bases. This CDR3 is CSVEVGGSGDTQYF. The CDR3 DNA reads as TGCAGCGTTGAAGTCGGGGGTTCAGGGGATACGCAGTATTTT.

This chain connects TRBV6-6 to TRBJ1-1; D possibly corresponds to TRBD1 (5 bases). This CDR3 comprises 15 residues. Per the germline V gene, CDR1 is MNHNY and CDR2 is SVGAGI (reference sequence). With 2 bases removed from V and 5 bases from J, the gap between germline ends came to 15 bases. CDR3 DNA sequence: TGTGCCAGCAGTTACCCCCCCGGGACTTTAACTGAAGCTTTCTTT. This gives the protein CASSYPPGTLTEAFF.